The next 3 T cell receptor beta chains were all read from a single sample in a study of T cell responses to AZD1222 COVID-19 vaccine. Sequenced by immunoSEQ multiplex PCR; TCRdb stores in-frame clones only, minus some. The sample lists roughly 130,000 clones; just over 85% were seen once. The sample here was peripheral blood, taken on day 0 of AZD1222 vaccination. The receptors were sampled from an adult in good health.

This chain uses TRBV5-1 with TRBJ1-3; D might be TRBD1 (5 bases). The CDR3 is 15 residues long. Germline CDR1 and CDR2: SGHRS and YFSETQ. The V end was cut by 0 bases, the J end by 4 bases, with 11 bases between. CDR3 protein: CASSLVLGDGNTIYF. CDR3 DNA: TGCGCCAGCAGCTTGGTGTTAGGGGACGGAAACACCATATATTTT.

This sequence joins TRBV5-3 and TRBJ1-1; D call uncertain. TRBV5-3 is flagged as an ORF with uncertain function. V was clipped by 0 bases and J by 3 bases, with 6 bases between them. The CDR3 extends over 13 amino acids. The CDR3 loop reads CARSLGSDTEAFF. The CDR3 DNA is TGTGCCAGAAGCTTGGGGAGCGACACTGAAGCTTTCTTT.

V usage is TRBV19 and J usage is TRBJ2-2; D not resolved. V lost 5 bases, J lost 0 bases, and 16 bases lay in between. This CDR3 has 17 residues. Per the germline V gene, CDR1 is LNHDA and CDR2 is SQIVND (reference sequence). In nucleotides, the CDR3 is TGTGCCAGTAGTCCCCCCCTCGTTAATTCGAACACCGGGGAGCTGTTTTTT. The encoded protein is CASSPPLVNSNTGELFF.